These 20 T cell receptor beta chains came from one sample sequenced in a study of CD8+ T cells in alopecia areata. The treatment: oral pan-JAK inhibitor, 5-10 mg twice daily. RNA, once extracted, was reverse transcribed into cDNA for use as the sequencing template. Sequencing used immunoSEQ multiplex PCR; TCRdb keeps in-frame clones, though not all of them. This table has 130,000 or so clones, 86% appearing once. Sequencing used CD8+ T cells sorted from blood, obtained at week 4, from a patient treated with tofacitinib. These TCRs come from a human donor with alopecia areata.

The genes are TRBV19 and TRBJ1-1, with 7 bases aligning to TRBD1. This CDR3 contains 14 residues. The J segment lost 0 bases and the V segment lost 5 bases, leaving 3 bases of the junction unmatched. CDR1 and CDR2 from the germline V gene are LNHDA and SQIVND (reference sequence). CDR3 protein: CASSLTGLNTEAFF. As DNA, the CDR3 is TGTGCCAGTAGTTTGACAGGGTTGAACACTGAAGCTTTCTTT.

The CDR3, as DNA: TGTGCCTGCTCGGGGGACAGGCTCACAGATACGCAGTATTTT. This sequence encodes CACSGDRLTDTQYF. V usage is TRBV30 and J usage is TRBJ2-3; 8 positions match TRBD1. The CDR3 spans 14 residues. After removal of 6 bases from V and 2 bases from J, the junction contained 7 bases not matched to a gene. The germline V gene encodes CDR1 GTSNPN and CDR2 SVGIG (reference sequence).

The chain is built from TRBV27 and TRBJ2-7, with 8 bases that match TRBD1. Germline loops: CDR1 MNHEY, CDR2 SMNVEV (reference sequence). CDR3 length: 13 amino acids. V gave up 3 bases and J gave up 7 bases; unmatched junction bases: 5. This CDR3 reads CASSFQGAGEQYF. CDR3 nucleotide sequence: TGTGCCAGCAGTTTTCAGGGGGCTGGTGAGCAGTACTTC.

This clone has a single count. The chain is built from TRBV29-1 and TRBJ2-7, with no clear D. V lost 5 bases, J lost 3 bases, and 8 bases lay in between. Germline values: CDR1 SQVTM, CDR2 ANQGSEA. The CDR3 covers 11 residues. The CDR3, as DNA: TGCAGCGTTATTGACGGCTACGAGCAGTACTTC. Encoded protein: CSVIDGYEQYF.

The chain couples TRBV5-1 to TRBJ2-1; 11 nucleotides agree with TRBD2. The CDR3 sequence is 14 residues long. Germline CDR1 reads SGHRS; CDR2 reads YFSETQ. J was trimmed by 8 bases and V by 4 bases; bases with no gene match: 5. The CDR3: CASSPLAGEDEQFF. CDR3 nucleotides: TGCGCCAGCAGCCCACTAGCGGGAGAGGATGAGCAGTTCTTC.

This clone was found once. The same CDR3 also results from other DNA sequences found in this sample. The chain joins TRBV2 to TRBJ2-1; D not certain. The CDR3 totals 10 residues. V lost 4 bases and J 10 bases, leaving 5 bases between the germline ends. CDR1 and CDR2 (germline): SNHLY, FYNNEI. The CDR3 loop is CASSGPEQFF. The DNA of the CDR3 is TGTGCCAGCAGTGGCCCCGAGCAGTTCTTC.

The J gene is TRBJ2-1, the V gene TRBV4-1; D gene ambiguous. The ends were cut back, 1 base at V and 10 bases at J, with 5 bases in the middle. Germline V gives CDR1 MGHRA, CDR2 YSYEKL. The CDR3 contains 11 residues. The DNA for the CDR3 is TGCGCCAGCAGCCAAGTTCGGGAGCAGTTCTTC. Translated, it gives CASSQVREQFF.

J is TRBJ2-4 and V is TRBV25-1; tentatively, D is TRBD1 (6 bases). Germline lookup yields CDR1 MGHDK and CDR2 SYGVNS. The V end lost 3 bases, the J end lost 4 bases, and 13 bases lay between the germline ends. This CDR3 is 15 amino acids long. CDR3 region: CASSDRDRSKNIQYF. In nucleotides, the CDR3 is TGTGCCAGCAGTGACAGAGACAGGTCGAAAAACATTCAGTACTTC.

This CDR3 reads CASSLLKEPEQYF. Written as DNA, the CDR3 is TGTGCCAGCAGTTTACTAAAGGAGCCCGAGCAGTACTTC. V is TRBV28 and J is TRBJ2-7; D ambiguous. CDR3 length equals 13 residues. Germline CDR1 is MDHEN and CDR2 is SYDVKM. The V and J ends lost 2 bases and 6 bases respectively, with 11 bases between them.

The chain employs TRBV7-3 and TRBJ2-7, with D maybe TRBD2 (6 bases). Germline V CDR1 and CDR2: SGHTA, FQGTGA. The ends were cut back, 2 bases at V and 3 bases at J, with 8 bases in the middle. The CDR3 loop spans 13 amino acids. CDR3 DNA: TGTGCCAGCAGCTTATTCGGGGGCTACGAGCAGTACTTC. Translation: CASSLFGGYEQYF.

This clone was seen only once. The chain carries TRBV7-9 and TRBJ1-3, with D tentatively TRBD1 (5 bases). Germline CDR1 SEHNR, CDR2 FQNEAQ (reference sequence). The CDR3 runs to 16 residues. Deletions cut 5 bases from V and 4 bases from J, with 18 bases between. CDR3 sequence: CASSPRVSGAGNTIYF. CDR3 in DNA: TGTGCCAGCAGCCCCCGCGTATCTGGGGCCGGAAACACCATATATTTT.

This clone was picked up one time. V is TRBV7-4 and J is TRBJ2-3; 8 nucleotides line up with TRBD1. V gave up 7 bases and J gave up 0 bases; unmatched junction bases: 9. Germline V gene data show CDR1 as SGHVT and CDR2 as SQSDAQ. CDR3 length equals 16 residues. CDR3 bases: TGTGCCAGCAACACTAACCGGGACAGGAGCACAGATACGCAGTATTTT. This gives the protein CASNTNRDRSTDTQYF.

The count of this clone is one. The V and J genes are TRBV29-1 and TRBJ1-1, with D unclear. The CDR3 runs 12 residues. Trimming left V 6 bases short and J 4 bases short, with 12 bases between. Looked up from germline, CDR1 is SQVTM and CDR2 is ANQGSEA. CDR3 amino acids: CSVQDGPTEAFF. As DNA, the CDR3 is TGCAGCGTCCAGGATGGACCCACTGAAGCTTTCTTT.

This clone was recorded only once. V is TRBV5-6 and J is TRBJ2-3, with D unclear. The CDR3 has 12 amino acids. With 4 bases removed from V and 4 bases from J, the gap between germline ends came to 7 bases. Germline CDR1 and CDR2: SGHDT and YYEEEE. Here the CDR3 reads CASSKDPDTQYF. CDR3 nucleotides: TGTGCCAGCAGCAAGGACCCAGATACGCAGTATTTT.

The V call is TRBV6-5, the J call TRBJ2-2; D not resolved. V lost 1 base to trimming and J lost 0 bases, with 9 bases between them. This CDR3 comprises 16 residues. Germline V gene lookup returns CDR1 MNHEY and CDR2 SVGAGI. CDR3 in DNA: TGTGCCAGCAGTTACTTTATACAGTCGAACACCGGGGAGCTGTTTTTT. Translating gives CASSYFIQSNTGELFF.

This chain links TRBV29-1 with TRBJ1-1; D gene unclear. The V end lost 7 bases, the J end lost 1 base, and 13 bases lay between the germline ends. The CDR3 runs to 13 residues. CDR1 is SQVTM and CDR2 is ANQGSEA in the germline V gene. The CDR3 bases are TGCAGCGGCAAAGGGATGGCGAACACTGAAGCTTTCTTT. Protein: CSGKGMANTEAFF.

The chain recombines TRBV2 with TRBJ2-7; the match to TRBD2 covers 9 bases. J was trimmed by 2 bases and V by 11 bases; bases with no gene match: 7. CDR3 size: 13 residues. Per germline, CDR1 SNHLY and CDR2 FYNNEI. Written as DNA, the CDR3 is TGTGCCTGTCAGCGGGAGGTTCCCTACGAGCAGTACTTC. It translates to CACQREVPYEQYF.

This clone has only one observation. The CDR3: CAWSPLADTQYF. The CDR3 bases are TGTGCCTGGAGTCCCCTGGCAGATACGCAGTATTTT. V and J are TRBV30 and TRBJ2-3, with D unresolved. This CDR3 spans 12 amino acids. CDR1 and CDR2 from the germline V gene are GTSNPN and SVGIG (reference sequence). V was clipped by 2 bases and J by 4 bases, with 7 bases between them.

This chain uses TRBV7-9 with TRBJ1-4; D is ambiguous. CDR1 and CDR2 from the germline V gene are SEHNR and FQNEAQ (reference sequence). CDR3 length: 16 amino acids. Between the trimmed V and J ends, which lost 5 bases and 0 bases, there was a span of 13 bases. The CDR3 sequence: CASSPPDQPTNEKLFF. The CDR3 region has the DNA TGTGCCAGCAGCCCACCTGACCAGCCAACTAATGAAAAACTGTTTTTT.

This clone was detected only a few times. The J gene is TRBJ2-7, the V gene TRBV7-6, with D possibly matching TRBD1 (5 bases). V was shortened by 1 base and J by 6 bases, with 7 bases between the two germline ends. Germline CDR1 reads SGHVS; CDR2 reads FNYEAQ. This CDR3 is built from 12 residues. As DNA, the CDR3 is TGTGCCAGCAGCTTAGTCCAGGGCGAGCAGTACTTC. It is translated as CASSLVQGEQYF.